Described below is a single T cell receptor beta chain sequence and its context. V dropped 3 bases and J dropped 7 bases, with 5 bases sitting between them. This CDR3 is 11 amino acids long. Germline V gene sequence: CDR1 SNHLY, CDR2 FYNNEI. Libraries were prepared by immunoSEQ multiplex PCR; TCRdb keeps only in-frame clonotypes and omits some of them. In the table there are about 250,000 clones, 82% of which are singletons. These data originate in a study of control samples from healthy donors and cancer patients. This rearrangement joins TRBV2 to TRBJ2-3; D unclear. The clonotype was recovered from a woman aged 55-70 years with lung cancer. Input material: PBMCs. The CDR3 coding sequence is TGTGCCAGCAGTGACGAATATACGCAGTATTTT. Its protein is CASSDEYTQYF.